The clone carrying this T cell receptor beta chain has ten or more counts. The TCR beta CDR3 regions underwent amplification using RNA transcripts as the source. Primed by the HTBI set, a first-round RT-PCR was run on the TCR CDR3. TCRdb re-called the multiplex PCR reads through MiXCR, storing one row per CDR3 protein. The profile covers a few hundred thousand distinct CDR3 sequences, with less than 20% appearing a single time and roughly 49% taken by the ten largest. Graves' hyperthyroidism was deemed stable given no ophthalmopathy progression within 18 months. Patients aged 18 to 65 had newly diagnosed hyperthyroidism lasting under 2 months. A roughly 9.3 ml volume of fresh peripheral blood provided the PBMCs. The data were obtained in a study of T cells in Graves' hyperthyroidism and ophthalmopathy. This TCR derives from a woman aged 50 to 65 with Graves' hyperthyroidism. Sequencing was performed on blood.

CDR3 coding DNA: TGTGCCAGCAGTTTCGGGACTCTCGGGTACTTC. Translation: CASSFGTLGYF. The genes are TRBV28 and TRBJ2-5, with D possibly being TRBD2 (6 bases). The germline V gene encodes CDR1 MDHEN and CDR2 SYDVKM. The CDR3 runs to 11 residues. V lost 3 bases, J lost 13 bases, and 12 bases lay in between.